Given below is one T cell receptor beta chain in context. The antigen is undetermined. The germline V and J ends were trimmed by 4 bases and 3 bases, with 17 bases remaining between them. The CDR3 is 15 amino acids. Germline V lookup: CDR1 SGHRS, CDR2 YFSETQ. The sample comes from a study of T cell responses to AZD1222 COVID-19 vaccine. Sequencing was performed with immunoSEQ multiplex PCR; in TCRdb, only in-frame clones are kept and a portion is missing. This table has roughly 100,000 clones, roughly 87% appearing once. Findings of the study overall: At 160-218 and 743-854, vaccine-associated CD4 TCRs were dominant, and they spanned spike. Reportedly, close to half of spike-specific TCRs are directed against unmutated variant regions. Among the donors, most were white British and more were female, and clonal diversity was possibly underestimated. Scientists sampled the repertoires only once the peak T cell response had passed.

Sequencing was performed on peripheral blood, taken on day 0 of AZD1222 vaccination. The rearrangement links TRBV5-1 to TRBJ2-7; a possible D gene is TRBD1 (6 bases). The origin of this receptor is an adult in good health. CDR3 in amino acids: CASSPIQGLRYEQYF. The CDR3 nucleotides read TGCGCCAGCAGCCCAATACAGGGTTTGCGCTACGAGCAGTACTTC.